These T cell receptor beta chains were read from a single sample in a study of Tregs in tolerant kidney transplant recipients. Antigens for these TCRs are unknown. Sequenced by immunoSEQ multiplex PCR; TCRdb stores in-frame clones only, minus some. The sample includes approximately 800 clones, 38% of them seen just once. Sequenced material: Tregs from blood cultured with allogeneic cells. These receptors originate from a human patient who received a combined kidney and bone marrow transplant. Some T cells may have come from the graft donor. Both conserved end residues are part of each CDR3. A D gene is named only where the DNA matches it firmly. Clone size is shown for a subset of rows, as once, few, many or a class of expanded clone.

j_call	clone_size	d_call	v_call	cdr3_aa	cdr3_nt
TRBJ2-1	few	TRBD2	TRBV2	CASSLRAGGVNEQFF	TGTGCCAGCAGTTTAAGGGCGGGGGGAGTGAATGAGCAGTTCTTC
TRBJ2-1	few	NA	TRBV28	CASGSSYNEQFF	TGTGCCAGCGGTAGCTCCTACAATGAGCAGTTCTTC
TRBJ2-2	NA	NA	TRBV5-1	CASSDGTGELFF	TGCGCCAGCAGCGACGGCACCGGGGAGCTGTTTTTT
TRBJ2-5	NA	NA	TRBV5-1	CASSLEGRQTQYF	TGCGCCAGCAGCTTGGAGGGCCGACAGACCCAGTACTTC
TRBJ2-1	few	NA	TRBV6-7	CASSYSATDEQFF	TGTGCCAGCAGTTACTCAGCGACGGATGAGCAGTTCTTC
TRBJ2-2	few	NA	TRBV6-5	CASSLVISGELFF	TGTGCCAGCAGTTTAGTTATTTCCGGGGAGCTGTTTTTT
TRBJ2-1	NA	TRBD2	TRBV9	CASSLRAGGVNEQFF	TGTGCCAGCAGTTTAAGGGCGGGGGGAGTGAATGAGCAGTTCTTC
TRBJ2-1	few	NA	TRBV5-6	CASRPGLYSSYNEQFF	TGTGCCAGCAGGCCCGGACTGTATAGCTCCTACAATGAGCAGTTCTTC
TRBJ1-3	NA	NA	TRBV7-2	CASTLGGDRRDTIYF	TGTGCCAGCACGTTGGGAGGCGACCGACGGGACACCATATATTTT
TRBJ2-5	few	TRBD1	TRBV23-1	CAICLRPTMGTGRETQYF	TGCGCCATATGTTTGCGGCCGACTATGGGGACAGGGCGGGAGACCCAGTACTTC
TRBJ1-3	few	NA	TRBV7-9	CASSIGQGNTIYF	TGTGCCAGCAGCATAGGACAGGGAAACACCATATATTTT
TRBJ2-3	few	NA	TRBV5-6	CASSPPADTQYF	TGTGCCAGCAGCCCGCCTGCGGATACGCAGTATTTT
TRBJ1-3	NA	NA	TRBV6-5	CASTGLYAGNTIYF	TGTGCCAGCACCGGCCTTTATGCGGGAAACACCATATATTTT
TRBJ1-2	NA	NA	TRBV4-1	CASSLAGVYYGYTF	TGTGCCAGCAGCTTAGCGGGGGTTTACTATGGCTACACCTTC
TRBJ2-1	few	NA	TRBV4-2	CASSSRRVEQFF	TGTGCCAGCAGCTCGCGACGTGTTGAGCAGTTCTTC
TRBJ1-1	large	TRBD1	TRBV2	CASRGTAMNTEAFF	TGTGCCAGCAGGGGGACAGCAATGAACACTGAAGCTTTCTTT
TRBJ2-7	few	TRBD1	TRBV25-1	CASSEMTGWIHEQYF	TGTGCCAGCAGTGAGATGACAGGGTGGATCCACGAGCAGTACTTC
TRBJ1-2	NA	NA	TRBV7-1	CASSLSSGPYGYTF	TGTGCCAGCAGCCTTTCCAGTGGACCCTATGGCTACACCTTC